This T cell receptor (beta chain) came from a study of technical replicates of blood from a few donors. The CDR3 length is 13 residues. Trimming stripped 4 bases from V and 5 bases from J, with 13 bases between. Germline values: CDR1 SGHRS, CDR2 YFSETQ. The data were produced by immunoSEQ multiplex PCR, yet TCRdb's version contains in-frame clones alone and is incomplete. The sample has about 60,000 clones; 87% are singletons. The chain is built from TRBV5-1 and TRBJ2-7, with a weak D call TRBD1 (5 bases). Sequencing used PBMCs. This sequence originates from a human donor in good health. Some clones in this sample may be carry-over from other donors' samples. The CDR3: CASSAGSGHEQYF. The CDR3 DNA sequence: TGCGCCAGCAGCGCCGGATCAGGGCACGAGCAGTACTTC. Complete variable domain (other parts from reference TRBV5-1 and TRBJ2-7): KAGVTQTPRYLIKTRGQQVTLSCSPISGHRSVSWYQQTPGQGLQFLFEYFSETQRNKGNFPGRFSGRQFSNSRSEMNVSTLELGDSALYLCASSAGSGHEQYFGPGTRLTVT.